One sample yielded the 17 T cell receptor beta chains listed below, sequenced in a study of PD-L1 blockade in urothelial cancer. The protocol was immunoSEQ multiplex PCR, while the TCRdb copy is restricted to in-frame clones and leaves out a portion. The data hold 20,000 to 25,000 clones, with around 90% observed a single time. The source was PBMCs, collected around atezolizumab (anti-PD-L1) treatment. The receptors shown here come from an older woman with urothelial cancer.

CDR3 nucleotide sequence: TGTGCCAGCAGTACCCACACGAATCCCCACGAGCAGTACTTC. Translating it yields CASSTHTNPHEQYF. The rearrangement uses TRBV27 and TRBJ2-7; D gene unclear. CDR1 MNHEY and CDR2 SMNVEV come from the germline V gene (reference sequence). The CDR3 totals 14 residues. V was pared by 5 bases and J by 5 bases, with 16 bases between.

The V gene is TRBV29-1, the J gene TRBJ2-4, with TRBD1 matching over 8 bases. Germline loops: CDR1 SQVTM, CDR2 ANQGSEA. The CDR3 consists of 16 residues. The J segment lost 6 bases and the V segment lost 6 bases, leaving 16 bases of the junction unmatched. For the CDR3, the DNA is TGCAGCGTAGCCTGGACCGTGACAGGGGCGGGAAACATTCAGTACTTC. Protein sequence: CSVAWTVTGAGNIQYF.

CDR3 region: CASSLPPGDIQYF. CDR3 coding DNA: TGTGCCAGCAGTCTACCCCCAGGGGACATTCAGTACTTC. The chain joins TRBV28 to TRBJ2-4, with D perhaps matching TRBD1 (6 bases). CDR3 length: 13 residues. CDR1 is MDHEN and CDR2 is SYDVKM in the germline V gene. V lost 5 bases and J lost 8, with 13 bases in between. The full variable domain, in which reference TRBV28 and TRBJ2-4 provide the parts outside the CDR3, is DVKVTQSSRYLVKRTGEKVFLECVQDMDHENMFWYRQDPGLGLRLIYFSYDVKMKEKGDIPEGYSVSREKKERFSLILESASTNQTSMYLCASSLPPGDIQYFGAGTRLSVL.

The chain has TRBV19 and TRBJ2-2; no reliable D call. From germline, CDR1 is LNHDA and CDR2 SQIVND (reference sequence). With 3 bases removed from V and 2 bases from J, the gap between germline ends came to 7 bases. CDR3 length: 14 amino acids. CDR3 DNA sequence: TGTGCCAGTAGTATCATTAGCAACACCGGGGAGCTGTTTTTT. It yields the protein CASSIISNTGELFF.

CDR3 DNA: TGTGCCAGCAGTGAGGCTGCCAAGACGGGGGGCTACACCTTC. This encodes CASSEAAKTGGYTF. V and J are TRBV6-1 and TRBJ1-2; no firm D call. Germline V gene lookup returns CDR1 MNHNS and CDR2 SASEGT. The length of the CDR3 is 14 residues. V shed 3 bases and J shed 8 bases, with 16 bases lying between them.

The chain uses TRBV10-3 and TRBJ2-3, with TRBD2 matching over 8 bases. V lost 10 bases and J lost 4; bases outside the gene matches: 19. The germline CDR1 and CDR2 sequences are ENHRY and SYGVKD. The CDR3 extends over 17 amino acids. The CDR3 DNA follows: TGTGCCACCTCGGGTGGCGCCAGCGGGAGAAAGGCAGATACGCAGTATTTT. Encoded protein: CATSGGASGRKADTQYF.

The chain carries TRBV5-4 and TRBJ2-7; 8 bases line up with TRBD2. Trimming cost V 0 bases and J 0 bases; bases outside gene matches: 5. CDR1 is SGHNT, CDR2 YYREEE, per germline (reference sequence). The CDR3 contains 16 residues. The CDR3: CASSLGSGSLSYEQYF. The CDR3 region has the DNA TGTGCCAGCAGCTTGGGGAGCGGGAGCCTCTCCTACGAGCAGTACTTC.

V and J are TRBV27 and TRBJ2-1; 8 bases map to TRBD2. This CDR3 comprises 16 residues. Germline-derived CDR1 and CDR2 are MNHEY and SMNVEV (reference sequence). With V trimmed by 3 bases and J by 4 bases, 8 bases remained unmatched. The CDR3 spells CASSFQSGRGYNEQFF. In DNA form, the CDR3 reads TGTGCCAGCAGTTTCCAAAGCGGGAGAGGGTACAATGAGCAGTTCTTC.

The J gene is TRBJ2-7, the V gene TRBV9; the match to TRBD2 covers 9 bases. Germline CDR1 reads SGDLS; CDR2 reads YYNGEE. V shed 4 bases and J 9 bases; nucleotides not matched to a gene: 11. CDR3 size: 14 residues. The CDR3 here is CASSRGLADVRQYF. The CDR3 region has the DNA TGTGCCAGCAGCAGGGGACTAGCAGACGTTCGGCAGTACTTC.

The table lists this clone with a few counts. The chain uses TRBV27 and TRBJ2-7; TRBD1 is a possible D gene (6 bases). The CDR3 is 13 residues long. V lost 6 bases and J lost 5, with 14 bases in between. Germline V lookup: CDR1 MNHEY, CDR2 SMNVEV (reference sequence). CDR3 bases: TGTGCCAGCAGCCCAGGACAGTTCCACGAGCAGTACTTC. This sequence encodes CASSPGQFHEQYF.

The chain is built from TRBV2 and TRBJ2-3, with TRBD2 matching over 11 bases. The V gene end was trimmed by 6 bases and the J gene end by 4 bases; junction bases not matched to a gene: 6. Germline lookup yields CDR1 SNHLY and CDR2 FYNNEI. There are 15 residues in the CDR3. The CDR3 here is CASSPGLAAPDTQYF. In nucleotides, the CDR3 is TGTGCCAGCAGCCCGGGACTAGCGGCGCCAGATACGCAGTATTTT.

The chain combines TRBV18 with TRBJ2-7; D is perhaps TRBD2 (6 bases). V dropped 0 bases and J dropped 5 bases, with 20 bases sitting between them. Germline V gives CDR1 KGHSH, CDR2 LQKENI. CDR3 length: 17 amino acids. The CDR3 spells CASSPPRGSRGRNEQYF. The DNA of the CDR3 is TGTGCCAGCTCACCACCCCGGGGGAGCAGAGGGAGGAACGAGCAGTACTTC.

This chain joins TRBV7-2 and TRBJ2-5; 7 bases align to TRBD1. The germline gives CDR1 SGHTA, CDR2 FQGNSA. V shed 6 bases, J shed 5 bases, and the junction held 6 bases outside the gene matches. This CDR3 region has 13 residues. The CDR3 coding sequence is TGTGCCAGCAGGAGCAGGGGGACCGAGACCCAGTACTTC. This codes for CASRSRGTETQYF.

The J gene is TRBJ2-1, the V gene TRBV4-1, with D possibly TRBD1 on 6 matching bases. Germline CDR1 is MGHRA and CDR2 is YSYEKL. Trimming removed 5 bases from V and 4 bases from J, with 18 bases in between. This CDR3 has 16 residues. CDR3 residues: CASSSRTGFSYNEQFF. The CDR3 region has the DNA TGCGCCAGCAGCTCAAGAACAGGGTTCTCTTACAATGAGCAGTTCTTC.

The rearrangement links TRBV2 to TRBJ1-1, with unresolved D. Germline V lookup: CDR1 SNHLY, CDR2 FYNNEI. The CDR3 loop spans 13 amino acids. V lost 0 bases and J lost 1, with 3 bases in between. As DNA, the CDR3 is TGTGCCAGCAGTGAAGCTCAGAACACTGAAGCTTTCTTT. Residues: CASSEAQNTEAFF.

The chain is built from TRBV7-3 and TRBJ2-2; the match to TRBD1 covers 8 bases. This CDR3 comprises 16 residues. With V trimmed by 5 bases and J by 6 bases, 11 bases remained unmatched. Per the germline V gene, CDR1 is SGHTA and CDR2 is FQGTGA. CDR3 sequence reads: CASSNPDRGQAGELFF. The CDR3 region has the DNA TGTGCCAGCAGCAATCCAGACAGGGGTCAGGCCGGGGAGCTGTTTTTT.

In DNA, the CDR3 is TGTGCCACCTCACAGGGGATGGTTACTCGCGGCAATCAGCCCCAGCATTTT. Protein product: CATSQGMVTRGNQPQHF. The V call is TRBV10-3, the J call TRBJ1-5, with 7 bases fitting TRBD1. CDR3 length: 17 residues. In germline, CDR1 is ENHRY, CDR2 SYGVKD. The ends lost 10 bases at V and 2 bases at J; junction bases unmatched: 17.